This TCR beta chain was documented in a study of T cells expressing NK-cell markers. Overall study context: The TCR beta repertoires were obtained from sorted CD3+CD56+NKG2C+, CD3+CD56+NKG2C- and CD3+CD56-NKG2C+ T cells.

From germline, CDR1 is SEHNR and CDR2 FQNEAQ (reference sequence). CDR3 length: 17 residues. Points on this clonotype: Its antigen is unidentified.

TCRdb reanalyzed the 5' RACE reads, giving one entry per CDR3 protein sequence and no DNA. The sample data list around 550,000 distinct CDR3 sequences. Findings and limits, study-wide: The HCMV specificity of the expanded NKG2C+ T cell clones stayed unresolved. CD8+ T cells in six donors included dominant NKG2C+ clonotypes at roughly 1.0-7.5%.

This TCR was sampled from a man aged 18-30 years in good health. The rearrangement joins TRBV7-9 to TRBJ2-6; TCRdb's D call, TRBD1, is unchecked because there is no DNA. Sample: blood T cells: a sorted CD56 or NKG2C T cell subset, CD4+ or CD8+ T cells, or bulk PBMC T cells (not recorded which). CDR3 residues: CASSLNPLQSGANVLTF.